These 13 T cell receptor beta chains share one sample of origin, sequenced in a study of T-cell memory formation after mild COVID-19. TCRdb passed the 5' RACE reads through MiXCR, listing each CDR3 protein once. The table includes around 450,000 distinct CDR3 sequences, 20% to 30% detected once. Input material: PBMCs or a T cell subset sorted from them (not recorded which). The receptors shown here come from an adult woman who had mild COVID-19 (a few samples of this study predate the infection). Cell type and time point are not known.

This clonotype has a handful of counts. The CDR3 DNA reads as TGTGCCAGCAGTATTACAGGGGACACCGGGGAGCTGTTTTTT. Residues: CASSITGDTGELFF. The chain couples TRBV7-6 to TRBJ2-2; TRBD1 aligns across 7 bases. The CDR3 contains 14 residues. V lost 6 bases to trimming and J lost 3 bases; unmatched junction nucleotides: 4. The germline CDR1 and CDR2 sequences are SGHVS and FNYEAQ.

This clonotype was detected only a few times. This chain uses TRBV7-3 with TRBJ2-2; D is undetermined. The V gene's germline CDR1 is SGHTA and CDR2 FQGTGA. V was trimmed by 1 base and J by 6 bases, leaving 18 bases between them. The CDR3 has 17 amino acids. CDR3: CASSLIAGLASPGELFF. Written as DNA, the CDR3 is TGTGCCAGCAGCTTAATCGCCGGGCTTGCTTCCCCCGGGGAGCTGTTTTTT.

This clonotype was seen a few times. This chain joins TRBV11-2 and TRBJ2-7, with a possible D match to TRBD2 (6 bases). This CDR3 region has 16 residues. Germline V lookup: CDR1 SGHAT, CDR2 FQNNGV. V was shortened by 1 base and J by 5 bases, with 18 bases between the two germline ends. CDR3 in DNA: TGTGCCAGCAGCTTAGCCTTGGGACTGGAGCAGCACGAGCAGTACTTC. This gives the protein CASSLALGLEQHEQYF.

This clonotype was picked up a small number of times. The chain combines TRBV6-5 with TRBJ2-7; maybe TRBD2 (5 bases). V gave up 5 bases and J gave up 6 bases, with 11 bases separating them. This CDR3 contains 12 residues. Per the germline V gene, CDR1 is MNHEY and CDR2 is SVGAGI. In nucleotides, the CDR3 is TGTGCCAGCAGTCAGCGGACCGGCGAGCAGTACTTC. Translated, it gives CASSQRTGEQYF.

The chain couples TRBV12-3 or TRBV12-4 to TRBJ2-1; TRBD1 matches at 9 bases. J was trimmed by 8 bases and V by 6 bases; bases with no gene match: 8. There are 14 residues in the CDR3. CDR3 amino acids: CASSPGQGRHEQFF. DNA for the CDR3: TGTGCCAGCAGCCCCGGACAGGGGAGGCATGAGCAGTTCTTC.

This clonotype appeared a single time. Here the CDR3 reads CASSSSPDTEAFF. CDR3 coding DNA: TGCGCCAGCAGCAGTAGCCCTGACACTGAAGCTTTCTTT. The rearrangement links TRBV5-1 to TRBJ1-1; no clear D gene. Germline V lookup: CDR1 SGHRS, CDR2 YFSETQ. The ends were cut back, 4 bases at V and 3 bases at J, with 10 bases in the middle. This CDR3 has 13 residues.

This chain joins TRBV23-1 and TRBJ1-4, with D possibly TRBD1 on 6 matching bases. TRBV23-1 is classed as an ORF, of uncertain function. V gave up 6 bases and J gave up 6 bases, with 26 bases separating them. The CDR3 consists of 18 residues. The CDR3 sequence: CASSQTLQGPGTDEKLFF. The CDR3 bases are TGCGCCAGCAGCCAGACTCTACAGGGTCCAGGGACGGATGAAAAACTGTTTTTT.

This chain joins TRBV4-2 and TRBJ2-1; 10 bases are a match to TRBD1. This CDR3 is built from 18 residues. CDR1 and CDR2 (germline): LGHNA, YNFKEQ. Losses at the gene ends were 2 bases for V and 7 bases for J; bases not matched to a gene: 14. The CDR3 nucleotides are TGTGCCAGCAGCCAAAGAGTGGAATCCGGGACAGGGGCGAATGAGCAGTTCTTC. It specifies CASSQRVESGTGANEQFF.

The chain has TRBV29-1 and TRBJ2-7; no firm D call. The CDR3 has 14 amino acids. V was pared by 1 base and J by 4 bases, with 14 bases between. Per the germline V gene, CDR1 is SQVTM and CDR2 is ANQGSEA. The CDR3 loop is CSVEGTGRAYEQYF. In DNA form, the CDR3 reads TGCAGCGTTGAAGGTACGGGTAGGGCTTACGAGCAGTACTTC.

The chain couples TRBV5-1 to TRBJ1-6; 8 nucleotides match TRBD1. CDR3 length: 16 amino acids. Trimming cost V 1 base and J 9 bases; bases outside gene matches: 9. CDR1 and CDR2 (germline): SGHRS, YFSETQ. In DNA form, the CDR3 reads TGCGCCAGCAGCTTGCCTCTGGGGACAGGAGGTTCACCCCTCCACTTT. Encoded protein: CASSLPLGTGGSPLHF. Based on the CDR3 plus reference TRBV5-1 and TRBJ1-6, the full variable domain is KAGVTQTPRYLIKTRGQQVTLSCSPISGHRSVSWYQQTPGQGLQFLFEYFSETQRNKGNFPGRFSGRQFSNSRSEMNVSTLELGDSALYLCASSLPLGTGGSPLHFGNGTRLTVT.

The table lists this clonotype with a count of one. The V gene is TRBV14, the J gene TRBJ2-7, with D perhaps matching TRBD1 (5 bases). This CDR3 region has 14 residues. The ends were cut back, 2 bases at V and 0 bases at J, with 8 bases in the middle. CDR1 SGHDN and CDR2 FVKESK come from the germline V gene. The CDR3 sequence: CASSQRGNSYEQYF. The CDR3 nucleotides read TGTGCCAGCAGCCAAAGGGGTAACTCCTACGAGCAGTACTTC.

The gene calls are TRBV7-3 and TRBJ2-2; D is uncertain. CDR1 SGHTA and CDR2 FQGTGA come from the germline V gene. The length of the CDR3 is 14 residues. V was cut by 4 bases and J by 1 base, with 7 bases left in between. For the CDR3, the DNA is TGTGCCAGCAGCTCTCCCATGAACACCGGGGAGCTGTTTTTT. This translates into CASSSPMNTGELFF.

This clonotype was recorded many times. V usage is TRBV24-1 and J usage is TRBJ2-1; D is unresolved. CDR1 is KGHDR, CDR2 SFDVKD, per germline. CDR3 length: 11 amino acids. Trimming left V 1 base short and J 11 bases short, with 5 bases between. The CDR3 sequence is CATSDFGKQFF. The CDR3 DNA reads TGTGCCACCAGTGATTTTGGCAAGCAGTTCTTC.